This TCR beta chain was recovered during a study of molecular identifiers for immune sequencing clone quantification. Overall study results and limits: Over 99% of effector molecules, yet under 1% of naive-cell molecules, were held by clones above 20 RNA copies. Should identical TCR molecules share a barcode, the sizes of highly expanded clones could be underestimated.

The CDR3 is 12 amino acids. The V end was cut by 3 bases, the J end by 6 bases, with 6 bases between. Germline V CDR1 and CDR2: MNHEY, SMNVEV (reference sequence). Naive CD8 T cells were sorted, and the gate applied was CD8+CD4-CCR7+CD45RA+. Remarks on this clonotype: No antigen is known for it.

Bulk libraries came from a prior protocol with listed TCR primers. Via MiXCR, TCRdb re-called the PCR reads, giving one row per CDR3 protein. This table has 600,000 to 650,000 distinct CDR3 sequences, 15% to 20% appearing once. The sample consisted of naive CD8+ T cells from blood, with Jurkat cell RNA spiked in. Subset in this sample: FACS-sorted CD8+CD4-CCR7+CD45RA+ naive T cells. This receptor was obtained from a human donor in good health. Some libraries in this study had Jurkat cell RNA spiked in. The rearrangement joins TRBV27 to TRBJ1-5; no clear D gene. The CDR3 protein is CASSFLSQPQHF. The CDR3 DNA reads TGTGCCAGCAGTTTTTTAAGTCAGCCCCAGCATTTT.